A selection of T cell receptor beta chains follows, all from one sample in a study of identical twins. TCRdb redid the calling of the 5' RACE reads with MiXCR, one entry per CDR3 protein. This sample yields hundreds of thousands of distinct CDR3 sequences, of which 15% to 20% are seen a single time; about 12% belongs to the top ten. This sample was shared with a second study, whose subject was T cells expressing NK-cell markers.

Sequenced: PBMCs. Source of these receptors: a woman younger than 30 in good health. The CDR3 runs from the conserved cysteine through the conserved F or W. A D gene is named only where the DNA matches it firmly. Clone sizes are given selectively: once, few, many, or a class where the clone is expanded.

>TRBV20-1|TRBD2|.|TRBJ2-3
TGCAGTGCTAGCACCGGGAGGGACTCAGATACGCAGTATTTT
CSASTGRDSDTQYF
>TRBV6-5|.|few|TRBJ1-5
TGTGCCAGCAGTCCCTCGATAGACTTCGGCAATCAGCCCCAGCATTTT
CASSPSIDFGNQPQHF
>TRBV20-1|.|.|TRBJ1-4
TGCAGTGCTATTCAGAATGAAAAACTGTTTTTT
CSAIQNEKLFF
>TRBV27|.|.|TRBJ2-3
TGTGCCAGCAGTCCTTGGGGGCAAGATACGCAGTATTTT
CASSPWGQDTQYF
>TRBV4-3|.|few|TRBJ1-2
TGCGCCAGCAGCCAAGATCCGCAGGGCGGCTATGGCTACACCTTC
CASSQDPQGGYGYTF
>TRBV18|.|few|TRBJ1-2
TGTGCCAGCTCACCAGGATGGGTGGATGGCTACACCTTC
CASSPGWVDGYTF
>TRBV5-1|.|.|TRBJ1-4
TGCGCCAGCAGCTTGGTGTTCGAAGAAAAACTGTTTTTT
CASSLVFEEKLFF
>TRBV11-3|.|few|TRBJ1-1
TGTGCCAGCAGCTTAGAATCTACTGAAGCTTTCTTT
CASSLESTEAFF
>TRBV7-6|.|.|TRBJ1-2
TGTGCCAGCAGCTTAGGCTCAGGGAGTGGCTACACCTTC
CASSLGSGSGYTF
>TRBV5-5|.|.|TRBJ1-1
TGTGCCAGCAGCTTCTTTCCAGGGACGACGAACACTGAAGCTTTCTTT
CASSFFPGTTNTEAFF
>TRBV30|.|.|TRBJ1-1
TGTGCCTGGAGTCGGGACCTGAACACTGAAGCTTTCTTT
CAWSRDLNTEAFF
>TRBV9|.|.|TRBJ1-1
TGTGCCAGCAGCGGTCCGATGGGAGCTTTCTTT
CASSGPMGAFF
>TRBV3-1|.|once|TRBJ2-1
TGTGCCAGCAGCCAAGCCGGGCCAGGGCGCTACAATGAGCAGTTCTTC
CASSQAGPGRYNEQFF
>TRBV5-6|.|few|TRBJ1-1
TGTGCCAGCAGCTTCCAGGTCGGAGAAGCTTTCTTT
CASSFQVGEAFF
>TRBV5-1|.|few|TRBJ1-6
TGCGCCAGCAGCTATGACAAGGGCGGTTCACCCCTCCACTTT
CASSYDKGGSPLHF
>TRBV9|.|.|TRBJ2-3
TGTGCCAGCAGCGGGGGGCTCGCCACCGGTACGCAGTATTTT
CASSGGLATGTQYF
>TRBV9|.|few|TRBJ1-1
TGTGCCAGCAGCGTAACGGCCGGGAGTAGTAAGACTGAAGCTTTCTTT
CASSVTAGSSKTEAFF
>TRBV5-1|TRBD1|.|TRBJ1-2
TGCGCCAGCAGCTTAACGGGACAGCGGAGGGATGGCTACACCTTC
CASSLTGQRRDGYTF
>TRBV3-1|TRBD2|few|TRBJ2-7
TGTGCCAGCAGCGAACATCCGGGACTAGGATATAGCTCCTACGAGCAGTACTTC
CASSEHPGLGYSSYEQYF
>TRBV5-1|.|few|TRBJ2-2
TGCGCCAGCAGCTTGGTGGCACACACCGGGGAGCTGTTTTTT
CASSLVAHTGELFF
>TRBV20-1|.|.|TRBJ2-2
TGCAGTGCTAGAGCCCCAGGAAGGGGCACCGGGGAGCTGTTTTTT
CSARAPGRGTGELFF
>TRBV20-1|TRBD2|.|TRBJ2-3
TGCAGTGCTAAGGTACTAGCGAAATCAGATACGCAGTATTTT
CSAKVLAKSDTQYF
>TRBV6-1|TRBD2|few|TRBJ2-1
TGTGCCAGCAGCCCCAGACTAGCGGGAGGCTACAATGAGCAGTTCTTC
CASSPRLAGGYNEQFF
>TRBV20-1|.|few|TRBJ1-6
TGCAGTGTTAGACCCCGCTCCTATAATTCACCCCTCCACTTT
CSVRPRSYNSPLHF
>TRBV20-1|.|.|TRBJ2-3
TGCAGTGCTAGATTCCCCTCTACTTCCCCAGATACGCAGTATTTT
CSARFPSTSPDTQYF
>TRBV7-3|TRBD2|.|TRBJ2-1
TGTGCCAGCAGCTCAAAAGGGACTAGCGGGGGGGCCTCCTACAATGAGCAGTTCTTC
CASSSKGTSGGASYNEQFF
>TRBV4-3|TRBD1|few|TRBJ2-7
TGCGCCAGCAGCCAAGATACAGGGGGCAAGTACGAGCAGTACTTC
CASSQDTGGKYEQYF
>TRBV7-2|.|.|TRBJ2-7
TGTGCCAGCAGATATAGGGCAGGGCGGTACGAGCAGTACTTC
CASRYRAGRYEQYF
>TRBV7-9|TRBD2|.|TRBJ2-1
TGTGCCATCCCGGGACTAGCGGTTGGAAATGAGCAGTTCTTC
CAIPGLAVGNEQFF
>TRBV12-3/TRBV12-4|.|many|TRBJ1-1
TGTGCCAGCAGCCGGGGTGGTGAAGCTTTCTTT
CASSRGGEAFF
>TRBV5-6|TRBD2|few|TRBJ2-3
TGTGCCAGCAGCTCTCGAACAGGACTAGCGGGAACAGATACGCAGTATTTT
CASSSRTGLAGTDTQYF
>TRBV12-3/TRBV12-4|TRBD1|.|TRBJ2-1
TGTGCCAGCAGCATGACAGGGGGCTCGGGCAATGAGCAGTTCTTC
CASSMTGGSGNEQFF
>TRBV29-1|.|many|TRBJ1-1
TGCAGCGTTGGGGGGGACACTGAAGCTTTCTTT
CSVGGDTEAFF
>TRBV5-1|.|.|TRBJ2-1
TGCGCCAGCAGCTCATTCCCCGGGAATGAGCAGTTCTTC
CASSSFPGNEQFF
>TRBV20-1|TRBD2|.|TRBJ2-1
TGCAGTGCCGTAGCGGGGGGGCGGAATGAGCAGTTCTTC
CSAVAGGRNEQFF
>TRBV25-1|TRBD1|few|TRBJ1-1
TGTGCCAGCAGTGAGGACAGGGCGGAAGGAGCTTTCTTT
CASSEDRAEGAFF
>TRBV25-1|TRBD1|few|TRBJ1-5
TGTGCCAGCAGTGAATCCCTCCGACAGGGGGCAAGAAATCAGCCCCAGCATTTT
CASSESLRQGARNQPQHF
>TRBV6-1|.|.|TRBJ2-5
TGTGCCAGAATAACAGAGAATCAGGGTAGGGCGGAGACCCAGTACTTC
CARITENQGRAETQYF
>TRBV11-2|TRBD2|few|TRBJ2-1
TGTGCCAGCAGCCCCGGGGCTAGCGGGGGCAATGAGCAGTTCTTC
CASSPGASGGNEQFF
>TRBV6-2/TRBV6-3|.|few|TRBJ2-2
TGTGCCAGCAGTTATTTCGGGGAGCTGTTTTTT
CASSYFGELFF
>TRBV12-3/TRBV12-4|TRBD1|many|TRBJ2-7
TGTGCCAGCAGTTTACAGGGACAGGGGTACGAGCAGTACTTC
CASSLQGQGYEQYF